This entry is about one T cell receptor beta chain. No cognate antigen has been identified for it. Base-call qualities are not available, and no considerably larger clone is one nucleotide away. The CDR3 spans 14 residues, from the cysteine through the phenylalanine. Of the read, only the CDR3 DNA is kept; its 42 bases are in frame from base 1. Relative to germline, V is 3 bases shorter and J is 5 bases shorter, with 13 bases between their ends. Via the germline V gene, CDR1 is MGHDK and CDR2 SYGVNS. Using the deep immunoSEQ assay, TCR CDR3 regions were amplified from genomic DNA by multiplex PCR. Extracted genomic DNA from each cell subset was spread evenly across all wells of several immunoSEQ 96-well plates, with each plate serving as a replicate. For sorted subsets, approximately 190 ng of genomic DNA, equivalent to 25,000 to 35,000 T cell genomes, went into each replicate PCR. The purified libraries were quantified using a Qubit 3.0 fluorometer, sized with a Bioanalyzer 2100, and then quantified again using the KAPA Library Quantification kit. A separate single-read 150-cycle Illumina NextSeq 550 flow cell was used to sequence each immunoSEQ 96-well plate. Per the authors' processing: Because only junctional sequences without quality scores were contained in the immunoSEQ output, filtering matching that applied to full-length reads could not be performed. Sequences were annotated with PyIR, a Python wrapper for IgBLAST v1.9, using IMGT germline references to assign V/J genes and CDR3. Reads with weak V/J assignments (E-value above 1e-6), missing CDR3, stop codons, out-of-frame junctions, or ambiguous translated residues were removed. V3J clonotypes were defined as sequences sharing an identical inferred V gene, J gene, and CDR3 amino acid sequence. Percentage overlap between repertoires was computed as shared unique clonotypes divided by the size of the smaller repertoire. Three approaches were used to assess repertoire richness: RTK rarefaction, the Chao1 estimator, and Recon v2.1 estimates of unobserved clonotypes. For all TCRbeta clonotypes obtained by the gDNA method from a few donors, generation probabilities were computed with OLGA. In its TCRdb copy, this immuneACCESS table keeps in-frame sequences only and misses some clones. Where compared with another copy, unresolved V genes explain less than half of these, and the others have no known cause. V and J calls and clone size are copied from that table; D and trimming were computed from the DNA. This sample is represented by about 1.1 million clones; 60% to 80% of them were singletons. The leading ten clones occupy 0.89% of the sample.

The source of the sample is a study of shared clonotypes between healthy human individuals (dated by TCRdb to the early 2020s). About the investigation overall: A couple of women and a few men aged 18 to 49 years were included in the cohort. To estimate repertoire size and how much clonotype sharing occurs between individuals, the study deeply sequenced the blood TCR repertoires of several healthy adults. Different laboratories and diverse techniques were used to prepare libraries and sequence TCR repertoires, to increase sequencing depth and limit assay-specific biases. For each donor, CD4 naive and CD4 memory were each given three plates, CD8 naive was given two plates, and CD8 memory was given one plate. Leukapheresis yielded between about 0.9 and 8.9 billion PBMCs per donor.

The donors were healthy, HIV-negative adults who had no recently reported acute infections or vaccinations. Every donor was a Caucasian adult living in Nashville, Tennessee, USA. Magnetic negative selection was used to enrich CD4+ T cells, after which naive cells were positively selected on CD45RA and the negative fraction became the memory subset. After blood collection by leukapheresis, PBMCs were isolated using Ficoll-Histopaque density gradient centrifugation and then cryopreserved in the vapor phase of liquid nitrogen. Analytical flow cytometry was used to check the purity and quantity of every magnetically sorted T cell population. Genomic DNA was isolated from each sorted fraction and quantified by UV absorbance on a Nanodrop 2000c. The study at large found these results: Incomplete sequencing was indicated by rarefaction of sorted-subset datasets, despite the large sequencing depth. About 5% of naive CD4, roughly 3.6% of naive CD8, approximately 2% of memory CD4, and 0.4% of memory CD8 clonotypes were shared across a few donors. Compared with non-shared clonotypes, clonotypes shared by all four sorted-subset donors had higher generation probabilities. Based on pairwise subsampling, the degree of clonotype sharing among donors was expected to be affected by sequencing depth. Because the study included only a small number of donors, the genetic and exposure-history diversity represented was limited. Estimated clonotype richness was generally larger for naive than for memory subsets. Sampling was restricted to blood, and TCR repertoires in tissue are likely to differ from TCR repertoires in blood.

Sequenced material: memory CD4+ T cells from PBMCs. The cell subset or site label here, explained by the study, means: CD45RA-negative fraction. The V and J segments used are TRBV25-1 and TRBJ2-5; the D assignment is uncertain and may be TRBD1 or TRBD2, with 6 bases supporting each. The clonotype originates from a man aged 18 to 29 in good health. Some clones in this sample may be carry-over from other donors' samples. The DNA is TGTGCCAGCAGTGACGTTCGGGGGCGGGAGACCCAGTACTTC. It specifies CASSDVRGRETQYF.